One and the same sample provided the 19 T cell receptor beta chains below, sequenced in a study of blood T cell repertoires in COVID-19. This table comes from immunoSEQ multiplex PCR, and its TCRdb copy is limited to in-frame clones, with some not included. This sample yields just under 90,000 clones, of which around 72% are seen a single time; 13% to 15% belongs to the top ten. The sample comprised peripheral blood. These receptors were taken from a woman aged 80 or over with acute or convalescent COVID-19.

In the case of this clone: The same CDR3 can be traced to other DNA sequences in this sample. This rearrangement joins TRBV7-2 to TRBJ1-1; weak D call: TRBD1 (5 bases). Per the germline V gene, CDR1 is SGHTA and CDR2 is FQGNSA. Trimming cost V 5 bases and J 3 bases, with 10 bases left between them. There are 13 residues in the CDR3. The CDR3 DNA reads as TGTGCCAGCAGCCCTACGGGGGACACTGAAGCTTTCTTT. The encoded protein is CASSPTGDTEAFF. The variable domain in full, with the rest retrieved from reference TRBV7-2 and TRBJ1-1, is GAGVSQSPSNKVTEKGKDVELRCDPISGHTALYWYRQSLGQGLEFLIYFQGNSAPDKSGLPSDRFSAERTGGSVSTLTIQRTQQEDSAVYLCASSPTGDTEAFFGQGTRLTVV.

The gene calls are TRBV6-5 and TRBJ2-2; 8 nucleotides line up with TRBD1. V was pared by 5 bases and J by 1 base, with 3 bases of the junction left unmatched. The V gene's germline CDR1 is MNHEY and CDR2 SVGAGI. This CDR3 has 15 residues. CDR3 DNA: TGTGCCAGCAGTCGACAGGGGTGGAACACCGGGGAGCTGTTTTTT. It translates to CASSRQGWNTGELFF.

A word on this clone: One end of the junction fails to match germline, which may point to a read error. This chain joins TRBV30 and TRBJ2-5; TRBD2 is a possible D gene (7 bases). The length of the CDR3 is 21 residues. The germline V gene has CDR1 GTSNPN and CDR2 SVGIG (reference sequence). The CDR3 bases are TGTCCCTGGTGGGGCCCCCTTAGCGCGGGGGCCGCTCCGGCCCATCAAGAGACCCAGTACTTC. Translation gives CPWWGPLSAGAAPAHQETQYF.

The chain couples TRBV6-2 or TRBV6-3 to TRBJ1-5; D is possibly TRBD1 (6 bases). The V end lost 0 bases, the J end lost 0 bases, and 12 bases lay between the germline ends. This CDR3 has 17 amino acids. From germline, CDR1 is MNHEY and CDR2 SVGEGT. CDR3 sequence reads: CASSYSVGAYSNQPQHF. The CDR3 DNA sequence: TGTGCCAGCAGTTACTCGGTGGGGGCGTATAGCAATCAGCCCCAGCATTTT.

This clone was picked up a small number of times. This chain connects TRBV11-2 to TRBJ2-3; 7 bases line up with TRBD2. Germline values: CDR1 SGHAT, CDR2 FQNNGV. This CDR3 is built from 15 residues. Trimming took 5 bases from V and 8 from J; bases not matched to a gene: 13. The CDR3 DNA sequence: TGTGCCAGCAGCCAAGAGAAGAGCGGGACTGTTACGCAGTATTTT. This encodes CASSQEKSGTVTQYF.

The chain joins TRBV5-1 to TRBJ1-2; 7 bases agree with TRBD1. Germline lookup yields CDR1 SGHRS and CDR2 YFSETQ. Trimming took 5 bases from V and 1 from J; bases not matched to a gene: 2. CDR3 size: 13 residues. CDR3 nucleotide sequence: TGCGCCAGCAGGACAGGGATTAACTATGGCTACACCTTC. This gives the protein CASRTGINYGYTF.

The table lists this clone with a few counts. The chain uses TRBV6-6 and TRBJ1-6; the match to TRBD1 covers 10 bases. Trimming removed 6 bases from V and 10 bases from J; junction bases left unmatched: 15. The CDR3 runs to 17 residues. Per germline, CDR1 MNHNY and CDR2 SVGAGI (reference sequence). CDR3 amino acids: CASSRSRTGGMSSPLHF. Here the CDR3 DNA reads TGTGCCAGCAGCCGATCTAGGACAGGGGGTATGAGCTCACCCCTCCACTTT.

The chain links TRBV28 to TRBJ1-2, with 10 bases fitting TRBD1. V was pared by 7 bases and J by 3 bases, with 11 bases of the junction left unmatched. Germline CDR1 reads MDHEN; CDR2 reads SYDVKM. The CDR3 runs 16 residues. The CDR3 reads CASTGTGDRIYYGYTF. CDR3 nucleotides: TGTGCCAGCACCGGGACAGGGGATAGGATTTACTATGGCTACACCTTC.

The gene calls are TRBV10-3 and TRBJ2-1, with 8 positions matching TRBD1. The V gene's germline CDR1 is ENHRY and CDR2 SYGVKD. Unmatched junction bases numbered 4, after V lost 6 bases and J lost 3 bases. CDR3 length: 14 amino acids. In DNA, the CDR3 is TGTGCCATCAGCAGACAGGGGAACTACAATGAGCAGTTCTTC. This translates into CAISRQGNYNEQFF.

The gene calls are TRBV7-8 and TRBJ2-1; D unresolved. The V gene lost 3 bases and the J gene lost 2 bases, with 8 bases spanning the gap. CDR3 length: 14 residues. Germline CDR1 reads SGHVS; CDR2 reads FQNEAQ. For the CDR3, the DNA is TGTGCCAGCAGCTTTCTGACTGCCTACAATGAGCAGTTCTTC. It is translated as CASSFLTAYNEQFF.

CDR3 DNA: TGTGCCAGCAGTGAAGGAGGGGGCATCTATGGCTACACCTTC. Its translation: CASSEGGGIYGYTF. The chain couples TRBV2 to TRBJ1-2; the match to TRBD1 covers 7 bases. CDR1 and CDR2 (germline): SNHLY, FYNNEI. J gave up 4 bases and V 1 base, and 3 bases lay outside the gene matches. The length of the CDR3 is 14 residues. Based on the CDR3 plus reference TRBV2 and TRBJ1-2, the full variable domain is EPEVTQTPSHQVTQMGQEVILRCVPISNHLYFYWYRQILGQKVEFLVSFYNNEISEKSEIFDDQFSVERPDGSNFTLKIRSTKLEDSAMYFCASSEGGGIYGYTFGSGTRLTVV.

This clone showed up just once. V gene TRBV3-1 (or the pseudogene TRBV3-2) combines with J gene TRBJ2-7, with D tentatively TRBD2 (7 bases). V was trimmed by 3 bases and J by 5 bases, leaving 14 bases between them. The germline CDR1 and CDR2 sequences are LGHDT and YNNKEL (reference sequence). This CDR3 contains 14 residues. CDR3 sequence reads: CASSQTGGRHEQYF. The CDR3 nucleotides are TGTGCCAGCAGCCAGACGGGGGGCCGTCACGAGCAGTACTTC.

This clone was counted once. V usage is TRBV10-3 and J usage is TRBJ1-1; possible D gene TRBD1, 6 bases. CDR3 length: 16 residues. Germline V gives CDR1 ENHRY, CDR2 SYGVKD. The V end lost 5 bases, the J end lost 0 bases, and 16 bases lay between the germline ends. CDR3 loop: CAISWGGAGMNTEAFF. The CDR3 DNA sequence: TGTGCCATCAGTTGGGGGGGCGCAGGGATGAACACTGAAGCTTTCTTT.

This sequence joins TRBV7-8 and TRBJ1-2; tentative D call: TRBD1 (6 bases). V was trimmed by 1 base and J by 2 bases, leaving 11 bases between them. Germline CDR1 SGHVS, CDR2 FQNEAQ. The CDR3 has 15 residues. CDR3 sequence: CASSLVAQGNYGYTF. The CDR3 coding sequence is TGTGCCAGCAGCTTAGTCGCACAGGGAAACTATGGCTACACCTTC.

This chain joins TRBV3-1 (or the pseudogene TRBV3-2) and TRBJ1-2, with TRBD1 as a possible D gene (5 bases). The germline V gene has CDR1 LGHDT and CDR2 YNNKEL (reference sequence). V shed 5 bases and J shed 2 bases, with 9 bases lying between them. The CDR3 length is 13 residues. CDR3 loop: CASSGAGNYGYTF. The CDR3 nucleotides read TGTGCCAGCAGCGGGGCGGGGAACTATGGCTACACCTTC.

This chain links TRBV6-5 with TRBJ2-5, with 10 nucleotides matching TRBD2. V lost 7 bases and J lost 5; bases outside the gene matches: 10. Germline CDR1 is MNHEY and CDR2 is SVGAGI. This CDR3 region has 15 residues. The CDR3 DNA follows: TGTGCCAGCAATCCTGGGGGAGCGGGGGGGGAGACCCAGTACTTC. Encoded protein: CASNPGGAGGETQYF.

J is TRBJ1-4 and V is TRBV5-6; 7 nucleotides agree with TRBD1. The germline gives CDR1 SGHDT, CDR2 YYEEEE. Germline trimming cut 1 base from V and 0 bases from J; bases unmatched to any gene: 3. This CDR3 comprises 16 residues. Written as DNA, the CDR3 is TGTGCCAGCAGCTTGACAGGGGCGGCAACTAATGAAAAACTGTTTTTT. It yields the protein CASSLTGAATNEKLFF.

This clone was detected only once. The chain has TRBV30 and TRBJ2-3; 8 bases are a match to TRBD2. This CDR3 is built from 13 residues. CDR1 is GTSNPN and CDR2 is SVGIG in the germline V gene (reference sequence). Trimming removed 2 bases from V and 4 bases from J; junction bases left unmatched: 2. CDR3 residues: CAWSSGGSDTQYF. CDR3 DNA sequence: TGTGCCTGGAGTAGCGGGGGCTCAGATACGCAGTATTTT.

CDR3 in amino acids: CASRLQGVEAFF. CDR3 in DNA: TGTGCCAGTAGACTACAGGGTGTGGAAGCTTTCTTT. The chain is built from TRBV19 and TRBJ1-1; possible D gene TRBD1, 6 bases. This CDR3 is 12 amino acids long. Germline V gene data show CDR1 as LNHDA and CDR2 as SQIVND (reference sequence). Trimming pared 6 bases from V and 8 bases from J, leaving 13 bases between.